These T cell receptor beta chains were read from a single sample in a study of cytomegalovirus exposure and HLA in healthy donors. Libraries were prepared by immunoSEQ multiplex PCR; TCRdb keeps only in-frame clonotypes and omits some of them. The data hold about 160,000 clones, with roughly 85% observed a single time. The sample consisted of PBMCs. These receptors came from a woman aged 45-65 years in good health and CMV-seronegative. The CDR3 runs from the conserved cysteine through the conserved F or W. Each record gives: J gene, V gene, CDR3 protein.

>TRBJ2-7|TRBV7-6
CASSLAPGGAAYEQYF
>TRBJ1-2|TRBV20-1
CSATPPRGYTF
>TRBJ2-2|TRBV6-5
CASSYSGGVNTGELFF
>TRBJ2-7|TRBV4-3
CASSQGLAGNEQYF
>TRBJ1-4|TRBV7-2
CASSKDNPNEKLFF
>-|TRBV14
CASSQSSTSGGRAYEQYF
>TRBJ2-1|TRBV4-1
CASSQGGTGAYNEQFF
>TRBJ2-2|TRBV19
CASSIGGTGVTGELFF
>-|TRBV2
CASSEGVDIYYEQYF
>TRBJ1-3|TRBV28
CASSIRQGLSGNTIYF
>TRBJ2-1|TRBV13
CASSRPAGVKNEQFF
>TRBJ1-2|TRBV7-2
CASSSGGGYTF
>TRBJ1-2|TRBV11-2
CASQGRGYTF
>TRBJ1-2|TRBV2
CASRDFREASGYTF
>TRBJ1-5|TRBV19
CASSKVGENNQPQHF
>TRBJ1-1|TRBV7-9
CASSLSSLSGTEAFF
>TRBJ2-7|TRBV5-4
CASSAKQDYEQYF
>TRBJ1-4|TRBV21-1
CASSCIPMGQGTTNEKLFF
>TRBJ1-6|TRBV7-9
CASSPFQGINNSPLHF
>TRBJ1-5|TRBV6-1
CASTQGYQPQHF
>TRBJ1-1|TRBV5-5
CASSAPGSMNTEAFF
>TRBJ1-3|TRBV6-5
CASSYGAGAGNTIYF
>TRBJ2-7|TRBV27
CASSLAEGYEQYF
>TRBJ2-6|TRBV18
CASSPSGTGANVLTF
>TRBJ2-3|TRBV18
CASSREADTQYF
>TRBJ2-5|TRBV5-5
CASSWARETQYF
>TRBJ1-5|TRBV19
CASRDREGGQPQHF
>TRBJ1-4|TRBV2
CASRPKTGGGEKLFF
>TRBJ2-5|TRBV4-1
CASSQDSEETQYF
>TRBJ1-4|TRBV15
CATSRVGIATNEKLFF
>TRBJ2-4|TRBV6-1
CASRGQGAGKNIQYF
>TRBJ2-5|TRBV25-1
CASSEWGQGIQETQYF
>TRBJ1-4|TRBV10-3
CAISETAKATNEKLFF
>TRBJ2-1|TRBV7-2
CASRSSGPSYNEQFF
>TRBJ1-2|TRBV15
CATSISRLVVGYGYTF
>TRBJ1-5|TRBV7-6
CASSSQGRDQPQHF
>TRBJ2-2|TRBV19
CASSIGRKIPGELFF
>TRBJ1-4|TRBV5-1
CASSGTVGEKLFF
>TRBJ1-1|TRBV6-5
CASSPPGRILEAFF
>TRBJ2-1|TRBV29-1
CSVDQGLGEQFF
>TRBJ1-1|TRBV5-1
CASSLAGTGGTEAFF
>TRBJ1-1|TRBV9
CASSVEGHRGINTEAFF
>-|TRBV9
CASSVAGGPEQYF
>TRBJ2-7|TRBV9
CASSVGGTGSYEQYF
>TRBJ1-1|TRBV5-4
CASSPTGFSKNTEAFF
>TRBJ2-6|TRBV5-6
CASSWGTEPSGANVLTF
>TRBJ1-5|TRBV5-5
CASSLAQGLTQPQHF
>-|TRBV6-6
CASRREGVYEQYF
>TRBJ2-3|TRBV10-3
CAISDPGLAGAETDTQYF
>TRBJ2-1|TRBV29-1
CSVDRGYNEQFF
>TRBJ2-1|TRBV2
CASTDLASEQFF